The clone carrying this TCR beta chain was seen a single time. Its antigen remains unknown. The data originate from a study of regulatory T cells in long-lasting Graves disease. Findings and limits, study-wide: Not thyroid tissue but only peripheral blood was studied. Accuracy was perhaps lowered by the small sample size.

Time point indicated: persistent/refractory GD, antithyroid drugs over 5 years with positive TRAb. Generation of the TCR library employed RNA extracted from PBMCs. Arm-PCR of CDR3 regions and iRepertoire HTBI primers were the basis on which TCR beta libraries were built. Using its own MiXCR run on the multiplex PCR reads, TCRdb lists one record per CDR3 protein. The table has some 300,000 distinct CDR3 sequences, around 20% seen once. Specimen: peripheral blood mononuclear cells (PBMCs), collected when the disease was refractory, from a patient treated with antithyroid drugs. This TCR was recovered from a female donor with Graves disease.

This CDR3 is CASSSSDSNNEKLFF. The CDR3, as DNA: TGTGCCAGCAGCAGCTCGGACAGCAATAATGAAAAACTGTTTTTT. The chain couples TRBV7-9 to TRBJ1-4; TRBD1 might be the D (6 bases). The germline V gene has CDR1 SEHNR and CDR2 FQNEAQ (reference sequence). The V gene lost 5 bases and the J gene lost 4 bases, with 14 bases spanning the gap. This CDR3 spans 15 amino acids.